Listed below are T cell receptor beta chains from one sample, sequenced in a study of preoperative IRX-2 immunotherapy in early breast cancer. The assay was immunoSEQ multiplex PCR, and TCRdb's table has in-frame clones only and misses some. The repertoire holds tens of thousands of clones, with roughly 91% as singletons. The sequencing used tumor tissue, collected after IRX-2 immunotherapy. The receptor source for this set is a human donor with breast cancer. Each CDR3 is given without its conserved first and last residue. Fields, in order: clone size, V gene, J gene, D gene, CDR3 protein. D genes are given only for firm matches. A row's size may be missing; if present it is once, few, many or a size class.

clone size: -; V gene: TRBV23-1; J gene: TRBJ1-2; D gene: -; CDR3 protein: ASSQEAQGYGYT
clone size: -; V gene: TRBV11-3; J gene: TRBJ2-2; D gene: -; CDR3 protein: ASTRQLNTGELF
clone size: once; V gene: TRBV18; J gene: TRBJ1-2; D gene: -; CDR3 protein: ASSPQGPFYGYT
clone size: -; V gene: TRBV11-3; J gene: TRBJ2-3; D gene: -; CDR3 protein: ASSYRDRSTDTQY
clone size: -; V gene: TRBV6-8; J gene: TRBJ2-4; D gene: -; CDR3 protein: ASSRIAKNIQY
clone size: -; V gene: TRBV6-8; J gene: TRBJ1-2; D gene: TRBD1; CDR3 protein: AISAGDRVGLNGYT
clone size: -; V gene: TRBV11-3; J gene: TRBJ1-2; D gene: TRBD1; CDR3 protein: ASSSLGGGQLYGYT
clone size: -; V gene: TRBV7-1; J gene: TRBJ2-7; D gene: TRBD1; CDR3 protein: ASSLVGQGAYEQY
clone size: -; V gene: TRBV29-1; J gene: TRBJ1-1; D gene: -; CDR3 protein: SVEGVSTEAF
clone size: -; V gene: TRBV18; J gene: TRBJ1-1; D gene: -; CDR3 protein: ASSPGNGGTEAF
clone size: -; V gene: TRBV7-5; J gene: TRBJ2-7; D gene: -; CDR3 protein: ASSSGTSATYEQY
clone size: once; V gene: TRBV11-3; J gene: TRBJ1-2; D gene: TRBD1; CDR3 protein: ASTPLRQGLYGYT
clone size: -; V gene: TRBV19; J gene: TRBJ2-3; D gene: TRBD2; CDR3 protein: ASSMGLAGRSTDTQY
clone size: -; V gene: TRBV23-1; J gene: TRBJ1-3; D gene: -; CDR3 protein: ASSQSGTRSGNTIY
clone size: -; V gene: TRBV18; J gene: TRBJ2-5; D gene: -; CDR3 protein: ASSPTLQETQY
clone size: -; V gene: TRBV29-1; J gene: TRBJ1-1; D gene: -; CDR3 protein: SVGRSSVNTEAF
clone size: -; V gene: TRBV6-8; J gene: TRBJ2-1; D gene: -; CDR3 protein: ASSYGPDNEQF
clone size: -; V gene: TRBV30; J gene: TRBJ1-2; D gene: -; CDR3 protein: AWVRGGRYGYT
clone size: -; V gene: TRBV6-8; J gene: TRBJ1-1; D gene: -; CDR3 protein: ASRGPGNTEAF
clone size: -; V gene: TRBV5-1; J gene: TRBJ1-6; D gene: TRBD1; CDR3 protein: ASSWDRGKNSPLH
clone size: few; V gene: TRBV30; J gene: TRBJ2-7; D gene: TRBD1; CDR3 protein: AWDRGDEQY
clone size: -; V gene: TRBV19; J gene: TRBJ1-1; D gene: -; CDR3 protein: ASNHLGMQNTEAF
clone size: -; V gene: TRBV6-8; J gene: TRBJ2-1; D gene: TRBD2; CDR3 protein: ASSTSSGGAGTEQF
clone size: -; V gene: TRBV6-8; J gene: TRBJ1-1; D gene: TRBD1; CDR3 protein: ASSLDRVNTEAF
clone size: -; V gene: TRBV23-1; J gene: TRBJ2-2; D gene: -; CDR3 protein: ASRSGAGGTGELF
clone size: -; V gene: TRBV28; J gene: TRBJ1-4; D gene: -; CDR3 protein: ASSLPQGGEKLF
clone size: -; V gene: TRBV7-7; J gene: TRBJ1-1; D gene: -; CDR3 protein: ASSPPASGGEAF
clone size: once; V gene: TRBV7-1; J gene: TRBJ1-1; D gene: -; CDR3 protein: ASSRRAALEDNTEAF
clone size: -; V gene: TRBV30; J gene: TRBJ1-6; D gene: -; CDR3 protein: AWGISMDSSSYNSPLH
clone size: few; V gene: TRBV11-3; J gene: TRBJ2-1; D gene: TRBD2; CDR3 protein: ASSPSGGYNEQF
clone size: -; V gene: TRBV7-6; J gene: TRBJ1-2; D gene: -; CDR3 protein: ASSPAASPGAYT
clone size: -; V gene: TRBV6-8; J gene: TRBJ1-6; D gene: -; CDR3 protein: ASAPSGWGVTLH
clone size: few; V gene: TRBV11-3; J gene: TRBJ1-1; D gene: -; CDR3 protein: ASSLYALRMDTEAF
clone size: -; V gene: TRBV29-1; J gene: TRBJ2-1; D gene: TRBD1; CDR3 protein: SVTGTGIHNEQF
clone size: once; V gene: TRBV6-8; J gene: TRBJ2-1; D gene: TRBD2; CDR3 protein: ASSYSPSGGNEQF
clone size: -; V gene: TRBV28; J gene: TRBJ1-6; D gene: -; CDR3 protein: ASTPRGNSPLH
clone size: -; V gene: TRBV28; J gene: TRBJ2-5; D gene: -; CDR3 protein: ASSLLQWDGTMATQY
clone size: -; V gene: TRBV6-8; J gene: TRBJ2-3; D gene: TRBD2; CDR3 protein: ASRDSGITDTQY
clone size: -; V gene: TRBV6-8; J gene: TRBJ1-1; D gene: -; CDR3 protein: ASSYYLTRDGTEAF
clone size: -; V gene: TRBV6-8; J gene: TRBJ1-1; D gene: -; CDR3 protein: ASGAHTMNTEAF
clone size: -; V gene: TRBV27; J gene: TRBJ1-2; D gene: -; CDR3 protein: ASSGGGLSYT
clone size: -; V gene: TRBV7-6; J gene: TRBJ2-6; D gene: -; CDR3 protein: ASSFFGVSGANVLT
clone size: -; V gene: TRBV6-8; J gene: TRBJ1-3; D gene: TRBD1; CDR3 protein: ASSQLTGPRGTTIY
clone size: -; V gene: TRBV28; J gene: TRBJ2-2; D gene: -; CDR3 protein: ASSPLRSGNTGELF
clone size: -; V gene: TRBV7-1; J gene: TRBJ1-1; D gene: -; CDR3 protein: ASSLAGRNTEAF
clone size: -; V gene: TRBV25-1; J gene: TRBJ1-1; D gene: TRBD1; CDR3 protein: ASSEWGGTVSTEAF
clone size: -; V gene: TRBV28; J gene: TRBJ2-2; D gene: TRBD1; CDR3 protein: ASSFWTGNTGELF
clone size: -; V gene: TRBV7-4; J gene: TRBJ1-1; D gene: -; CDR3 protein: ASSPRLNTDTEAF
clone size: -; V gene: TRBV1; J gene: TRBJ2-3; D gene: -; CDR3 protein: ASSPLGGVAADTQY
clone size: -; V gene: TRBV7-6; J gene: TRBJ1-2; D gene: TRBD1; CDR3 protein: ASSPRGQGAPGYGYT
clone size: -; V gene: TRBV22-1; J gene: TRBJ1-1; D gene: -; CDR3 protein: ASSDRTGDTEAF
clone size: -; V gene: TRBV12-5; J gene: TRBJ2-2; D gene: -; CDR3 protein: ATRGANTGELF
clone size: -; V gene: TRBV29-1; J gene: TRBJ2-7; D gene: TRBD2; CDR3 protein: SVVGREAHYEQY
clone size: -; V gene: TRBV1; J gene: TRBJ1-6; D gene: -; CDR3 protein: ASRPGQSSYNSPLH
clone size: -; V gene: TRBV5-1; J gene: TRBJ1-1; D gene: -; CDR3 protein: ASSFGLTGVNTEAF
clone size: once; V gene: TRBV5-1; J gene: TRBJ1-1; D gene: -; CDR3 protein: ASRSQGKIMNTEAF
clone size: -; V gene: TRBV25-1; J gene: TRBJ1-4; D gene: -; CDR3 protein: ASSPPTLGGFEKLF
clone size: -; V gene: TRBV7-1; J gene: TRBJ1-2; D gene: -; CDR3 protein: ASSLRTELNYGYT
clone size: -; V gene: TRBV7-5; J gene: TRBJ2-1; D gene: -; CDR3 protein: ASSLRDLPYNEQF
clone size: -; V gene: TRBV6-8; J gene: TRBJ2-1; D gene: TRBD2; CDR3 protein: AIGLAGNEQF